This T cell receptor beta chain emerged from a study of cytotoxic CD8 clonotypes in ibrutinib-treated CLL. Whole-study findings and limits: Patients had baseline clonality above age-matched healthy donors, and this clonality moved with circulating CD8+ T-cell counts. Sampling times, which were not matched between the groups, differed between sustained-remission patients and progressing patients. Clonality was elevated at ibrutinib response and had returned toward baseline at progression. Under treatment, the uncommon public clonotypes either contracted or remained stable.

Germline lookup yields CDR1 MDHEN and CDR2 SYDVKM. V was pared by 5 bases and J by 3 bases, with 16 bases between. The CDR3 covers 15 residues. This clone was counted once. As yet, its antigen is unknown. TCRdb's copy holds only in-frame clones and misses some; the assay was immunoSEQ multiplex PCR. The repertoire holds 200,000 to 250,000 clones, less than 75% seen once, with roughly 14% in the top ten. The sequenced sample was PBMCs, obtained after 24 months of ibrutinib treatment. The rearrangement joins TRBV28 to TRBJ1-1; D is ambiguous. The receptor comes from a human donor with chronic lymphocytic leukemia. The CDR3 DNA reads as TGTGCCAGCAGTCCTGGACGGCTTCGAGACACTGAAGCTTTCTTT. Translation: CASSPGRLRDTEAFF.